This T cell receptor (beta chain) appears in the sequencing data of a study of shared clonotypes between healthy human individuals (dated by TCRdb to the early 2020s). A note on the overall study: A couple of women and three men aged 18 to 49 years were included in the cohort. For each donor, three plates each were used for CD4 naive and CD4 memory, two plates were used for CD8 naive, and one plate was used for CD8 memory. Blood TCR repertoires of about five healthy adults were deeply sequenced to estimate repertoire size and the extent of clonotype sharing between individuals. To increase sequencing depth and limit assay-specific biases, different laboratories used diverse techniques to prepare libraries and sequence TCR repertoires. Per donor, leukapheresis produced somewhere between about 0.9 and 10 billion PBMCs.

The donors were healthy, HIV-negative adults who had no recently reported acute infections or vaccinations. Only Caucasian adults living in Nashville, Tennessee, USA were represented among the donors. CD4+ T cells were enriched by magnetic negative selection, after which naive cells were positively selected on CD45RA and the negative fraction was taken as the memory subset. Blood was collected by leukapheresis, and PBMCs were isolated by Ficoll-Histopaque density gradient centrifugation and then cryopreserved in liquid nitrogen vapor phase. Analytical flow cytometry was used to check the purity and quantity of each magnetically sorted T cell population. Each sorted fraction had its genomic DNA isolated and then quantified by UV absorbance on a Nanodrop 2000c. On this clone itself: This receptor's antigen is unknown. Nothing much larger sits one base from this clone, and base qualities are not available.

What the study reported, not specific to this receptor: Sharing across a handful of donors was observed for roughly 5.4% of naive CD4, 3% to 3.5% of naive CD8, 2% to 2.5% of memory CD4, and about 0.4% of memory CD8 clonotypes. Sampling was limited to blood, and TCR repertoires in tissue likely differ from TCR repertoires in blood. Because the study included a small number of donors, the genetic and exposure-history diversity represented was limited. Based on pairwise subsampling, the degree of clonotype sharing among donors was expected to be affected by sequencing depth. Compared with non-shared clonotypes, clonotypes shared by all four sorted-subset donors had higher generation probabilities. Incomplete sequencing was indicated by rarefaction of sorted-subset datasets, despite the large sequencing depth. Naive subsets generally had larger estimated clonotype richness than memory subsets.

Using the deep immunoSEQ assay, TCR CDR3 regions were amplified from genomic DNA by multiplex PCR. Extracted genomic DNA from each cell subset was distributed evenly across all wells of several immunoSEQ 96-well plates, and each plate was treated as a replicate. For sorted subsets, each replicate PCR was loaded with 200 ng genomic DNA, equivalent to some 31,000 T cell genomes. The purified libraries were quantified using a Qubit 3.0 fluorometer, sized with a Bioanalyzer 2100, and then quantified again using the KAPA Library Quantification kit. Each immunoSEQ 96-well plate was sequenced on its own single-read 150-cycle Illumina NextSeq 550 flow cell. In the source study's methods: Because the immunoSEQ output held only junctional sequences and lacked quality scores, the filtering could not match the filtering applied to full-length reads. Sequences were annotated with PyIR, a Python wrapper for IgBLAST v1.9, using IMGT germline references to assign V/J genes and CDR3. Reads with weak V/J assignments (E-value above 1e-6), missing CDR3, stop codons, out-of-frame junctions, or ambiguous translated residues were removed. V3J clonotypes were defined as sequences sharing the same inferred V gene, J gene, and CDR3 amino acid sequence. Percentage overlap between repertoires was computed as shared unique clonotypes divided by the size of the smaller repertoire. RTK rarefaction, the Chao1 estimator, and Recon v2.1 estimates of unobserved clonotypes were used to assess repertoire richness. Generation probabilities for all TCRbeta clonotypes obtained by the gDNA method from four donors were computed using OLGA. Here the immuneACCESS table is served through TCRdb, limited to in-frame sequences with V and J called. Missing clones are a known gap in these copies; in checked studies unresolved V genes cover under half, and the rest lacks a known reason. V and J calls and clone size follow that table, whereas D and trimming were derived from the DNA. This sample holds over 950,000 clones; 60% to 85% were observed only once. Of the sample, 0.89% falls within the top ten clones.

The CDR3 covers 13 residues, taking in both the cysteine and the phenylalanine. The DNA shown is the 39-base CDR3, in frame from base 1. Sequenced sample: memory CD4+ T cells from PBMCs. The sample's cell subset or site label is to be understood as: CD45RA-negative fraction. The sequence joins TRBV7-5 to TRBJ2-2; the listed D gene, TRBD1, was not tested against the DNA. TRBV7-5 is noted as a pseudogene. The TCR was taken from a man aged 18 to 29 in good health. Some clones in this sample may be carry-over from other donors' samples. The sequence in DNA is TGTGTCAGAAGCTTAGAAGGGGTGTCGGAGCTGTTTTTT. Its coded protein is CVRSLEGVSELFF.